This note documents a single TCR beta chain sequence. Antigen specificity is unknown. This record comes from a study of shared clonotypes between healthy human individuals. Selected positively for CCR7 and CD45RO-negative, naive CD8 cells excluded terminally differentiated effector memory CD45RA+ cells. Per the original data handling: Filtering of immunoSEQ junctional sequences could not match full-length read filtering. Clones were read by immunoSEQ multiplex PCR, and TCRdb kept only the in-frame ones, dropping some. That table furnishes V, J and clone size, whereas the DNA furnished D and trimming. There are about 2.1 million clones in the sample; roughly 95% occur only once, and about 1.7% lies in the top ten. Notes on the study in general: Sequencing depth was expected to influence donor clonotype sharing. Relative to memory subsets, naive subsets generally showed larger estimated richness. Across a handful of donors, naive CD4 shared around 5.1%, naive CD8 around 3.5%, memory CD4 2.3%, memory CD8 0.4% to 0.5%.

This TCR derives from a man between 18 and 29 years old in good health. Some clones in this sample may be carry-over from other donors' samples. What was sequenced was naive CD8+ T cells from PBMCs.

As DNA, the CDR3 is TGTGGGACAGGGGGAAATGGCTACACCTTC. It codes for CGTGGNGYTF. This chain links TRBV7-9 with TRBJ1-2; 10 bases map to TRBD1. Germline assignment: CDR1 SEHNR and CDR2 FQNEAQ (reference sequence). The CDR3 consists of 10 residues.